Presented here are 14 T cell receptor beta chains from one specimen sequenced in a study of beta chain features in type 1 diabetes. Expressed TCRB transcripts were sequenced because the isolated RNA had all been reverse transcribed beforehand. Some clones are missing from TCRdb's copy, which holds only in-frame ones; the method was immunoSEQ multiplex PCR. The sample lists 810,000 or so clones, 15% to 20% occurring once. The material sequenced was naive CD4+ T cells from blood. The source is a woman aged 18 to 35 in good health.

This clone was seen more than once but under ten times. The chain has TRBV25-1 and TRBJ2-2; weak D call: TRBD1 (6 bases). The germline V gene encodes CDR1 MGHDK and CDR2 SYGVNS. The ends were cut back, 5 bases at V and 8 bases at J, with 9 bases in the middle. CDR3 length equals 12 residues. The CDR3 protein is CASSLQGGELFF. The CDR3 DNA follows: TGTGCCAGCAGTCTTCAGGGGGGGGAGCTGTTTTTT.

This clone was picked up a small number of times. This rearrangement joins TRBV7-9 to TRBJ2-5; perhaps TRBD1 as D (5 bases). CDR1 is SEHNR and CDR2 is FQNEAQ in the germline V gene (reference sequence). CDR3 length: 14 residues. The germline V and J ends were trimmed by 3 bases and 2 bases, with 10 bases remaining between them. This CDR3 reads CASSLKRGQETQYF. CDR3 DNA sequence: TGTGCCAGCAGCTTGAAAAGGGGACAAGAGACCCAGTACTTC.

A few counts support this clone. This chain links TRBV25-1 with TRBJ2-3, with D unclear. The CDR3 sequence is 15 residues long. Germline V gene data show CDR1 as MGHDK and CDR2 as SYGVNS. V was cut by 3 bases and J by 8 bases, with 18 bases left in between. In DNA form, the CDR3 reads TGTGCCAGCAGTGACTATACGCTTGGGTTTTCTACGCAGTATTTT. This codes for CASSDYTLGFSTQYF.

This clone was seen a handful of times. As DNA, the CDR3 is TGTGCCAGCAATAACGACAGGGGGCGGCCAGATACGCAGTATTTT. Translation: CASNNDRGRPDTQYF. The chain employs TRBV6-4 and TRBJ2-3; TRBD1 matches 10 bases. CDR1 is MRHNA, CDR2 SNTAGT, per germline. The CDR3 contains 15 residues. V dropped 7 bases and J dropped 4; count of bases not matched to a gene: 8.

The chain employs TRBV19 and TRBJ2-4; no reliable D call. The CDR3 has 14 residues. The germline V and J ends were trimmed by 5 bases and 3 bases, with 11 bases remaining between them. The V gene's germline CDR1 is LNHDA and CDR2 SQIVND (reference sequence). The CDR3 spells CASSLGWDKNIQYF. The CDR3 DNA is TGTGCCAGTAGTTTGGGATGGGACAAAAACATTCAGTACTTC. The full variable domain, its missing parts supplied by reference TRBV19 and TRBJ2-4, is DGGITQSPKYLFRKEGQNVTLSCEQNLNHDAMYWYRQDPGQGLRLIYYSQIVNDFQKGDIAEGYSVSREKKESFPLTVTSAQKNPTAFYLCASSLGWDKNIQYFGAGTRLSVL.

This clone has a handful of counts. This chain joins TRBV20-1 and TRBJ2-5; D is uncertain. CDR3 size: 11 residues. The ends were cut back, 7 bases at V and 2 bases at J, with 8 bases in the middle. Germline CDR1 reads DFQATT; CDR2 reads SNEGSKA (reference sequence). CDR3 nucleotides: TGCAGTGTCGGGCAGCAAGAGACCCAGTACTTC. Protein sequence: CSVGQQETQYF.

The table lists this clone with a few counts. The chain couples TRBV29-1 to TRBJ2-3, with a weak D call TRBD2 (7 bases). Germline CDR1 is SQVTM and CDR2 is ANQGSEA. V lost 7 bases and J lost 15, with 17 bases in between. The CDR3 runs 10 residues. The CDR3 is CSATSGTQYF. As DNA, the CDR3 is TGCAGCGCAACGAGCGGGACACAATATTTT.

In this sample, this clone turned up a few times. The rearrangement joins TRBV5-1 to TRBJ2-3, with D perhaps matching TRBD2 (5 bases). This CDR3 spans 15 amino acids. Trimming cost V 4 bases and J 8 bases, with 20 bases left between them. The V gene's germline CDR1 is SGHRS and CDR2 YFSETQ. The CDR3 here is CASSATGKGTITQYF. The CDR3 DNA reads TGCGCCAGCAGCGCCACGGGAAAGGGAACTATTACGCAGTATTTT.

The V gene is TRBV19, the J gene TRBJ2-1; D unclear. The CDR3 covers 15 residues. Trimming stripped 1 base from V and 4 bases from J, with 11 bases between. Looked up from germline, CDR1 is LNHDA and CDR2 is SQIVND (reference sequence). The CDR3 region has the DNA TGTGCCAGTAGTATAGTAGGGTACGGGTACAATGAGCAGTTCTTC. It is translated as CASSIVGYGYNEQFF.

This clone showed up just a few times. The rearrangement uses TRBV6-1 and TRBJ2-1, with TRBD1 matching 7 bases. With 6 bases clipped from V and 0 bases from J, the junction kept 5 bases outside the gene matches. This CDR3 is built from 15 residues. The germline CDR1 and CDR2 sequences are MNHNS and SASEGT. Here the CDR3 reads CASSAQGSSYNEQFF. The CDR3 DNA follows: TGTGCCAGCAGCGCACAGGGGAGCTCCTACAATGAGCAGTTCTTC.

This clone showed up just a few times. V gene TRBV27 combines with J gene TRBJ2-1; TRBD1 agrees at 8 bases. CDR1 is MNHEY and CDR2 is SMNVEV in the germline V gene (reference sequence). The CDR3 has 17 amino acids. Unmatched junction bases numbered 17, after V lost 4 bases and J lost 9 bases. Here the CDR3 reads CASSSGVGQGAVTEQFF. In nucleotides, the CDR3 is TGTGCCAGCAGTTCAGGGGTGGGGCAGGGGGCGGTTACTGAGCAGTTCTTC.

This clone occurred a few times. CDR3 in DNA: TGCGCCAGCATCCCTAAGGACTACGAGCAGTACTTC. Protein product: CASIPKDYEQYF. This chain links TRBV23-1 with TRBJ2-7; no definite D call. TRBV23-1 is annotated as an ORF whose role is uncertain. V was clipped by 7 bases and J by 3 bases, with 10 bases between them. CDR3 length equals 12 residues.

This clone occurred a few times. This chain connects TRBV7-9 to TRBJ2-1; 7 positions match TRBD2. Per germline, CDR1 SEHNR and CDR2 FQNEAQ (reference sequence). The trim removed 7 bases at V and 6 bases at J, leaving 21 bases unmatched. The CDR3 spans 18 residues. CDR3 sequence: CASKLGVLRTRASNEQFF. The CDR3 DNA reads as TGTGCCAGCAAGCTTGGGGTCCTTCGGACTAGGGCAAGCAATGAGCAGTTCTTC.

This clone was seen only a few times. The chain links TRBV5-6 to TRBJ1-2; D gene ambiguous. Trimming took 2 bases from V and 8 from J, leaving 16 bases between them. This CDR3 is 14 amino acids long. Germline V gives CDR1 SGHDT, CDR2 YYEEEE. The CDR3 sequence is CASSFSTRGFGYTF. DNA of the CDR3: TGTGCCAGCAGCTTTTCAACCCGTGGTTTCGGCTACACCTTC.